This entry lists 10 T cell receptor beta chains sequenced from one sample in a study of T cell repertoires in cytomegalovirus infection. TCRdb used MiXCR to reprocess the reads, holding one entry per CDR3 protein. The sample consists of approximately 250,000 distinct CDR3 sequences, approximately 7% of them appearing once. The sequencing input was PBMCs. These receptors came from a human donor in good health (CMV status not recorded). Some clones in this sample may be carry-over from other donors' samples.

This clonotype was counted at least ten times. This sequence joins TRBV7-9 and TRBJ1-4, with TRBD1 as a possible D gene (6 bases). The CDR3 has 15 amino acids. Germline V lookup: CDR1 SEHNR, CDR2 FQNEAQ (reference sequence). The V and J ends lost 5 bases and 0 bases respectively, with 10 bases between them. CDR3 region: CASSAGTPTNEKLFF. Here the CDR3 DNA reads TGTGCCAGCAGCGCCGGGACACCAACTAATGAAAAACTGTTTTTT.

There are many counts of this clonotype. V gene TRBV6-6 combines with J gene TRBJ1-5; D possibly corresponds to TRBD1 (5 bases). CDR1 and CDR2 (germline): MNHNY, SVGAGI (reference sequence). The germline V and J ends were trimmed by 2 bases and 7 bases, with 9 bases remaining between them. The length of the CDR3 is 13 residues. The CDR3 is CASSYRDLQPQHF. CDR3 DNA: TGTGCCAGCAGTTACAGGGACCTCCAGCCCCAGCATTTT.

In its sample, this clonotype was seen many times. The chain links TRBV7-6 to TRBJ2-3; 8 nucleotides agree with TRBD1. The V segment lost 5 bases and the J segment 3 bases; nucleotides outside the gene matches: 7. The germline gives CDR1 SGHVS, CDR2 FNYEAQ. The CDR3 is 15 amino acids. Here the CDR3 reads CASSRTGGLTDTQYF. The CDR3 DNA is TGTGCCAGCAGCCGTACAGGGGGATTAACAGATACGCAGTATTTT.

Many counts were recorded for this clonotype. The chain combines TRBV11-2 with TRBJ2-5, with TRBD2 matching over 8 bases. CDR3 length: 14 amino acids. Looked up from germline, CDR1 is SGHAT and CDR2 is FQNNGV. V was clipped by 7 bases and J by 5 bases; unmatched bases: 9. The CDR3 coding sequence is TGTGCCAGCATCCGGGGGGGCGGCTTGGAGACCCAGTACTTC. It translates to CASIRGGGLETQYF.

The rearrangement uses TRBV28 and TRBJ1-5; D unresolved. V lost 6 bases and J lost 4, with 16 bases in between. CDR1 is MDHEN and CDR2 is SYDVKM in the germline V gene. There are 15 residues in the CDR3. The CDR3 sequence is CASREGRTPNQPQHF. CDR3 coding DNA: TGTGCCAGCAGAGAGGGCAGGACCCCAAATCAGCCCCAGCATTTT.

This clonotype was detected a few times. The CDR3 sequence: CASSVRDRGTGELFF. DNA of the CDR3: TGTGCCAGCAGCGTGAGGGACAGGGGAACCGGGGAGCTGTTTTTT. The chain has TRBV9 and TRBJ2-2; 10 bases align to TRBD1. From germline, CDR1 is SGDLS and CDR2 YYNGEE. The length of the CDR3 is 15 residues. The trim removed 2 bases at V and 5 bases at J, leaving 3 bases unmatched. The full variable domain, in which reference TRBV9 and TRBJ2-2 provide the parts outside the CDR3, is DSGVTQTPKHLITATGQRVTLRCSPRSGDLSVYWYQQSLDQGLQFLIQYYNGEERAKGNILERFSAQQFPDLHSELNLSSLELGDSALYFCASSVRDRGTGELFFGEGSRLTVL.

This clonotype was counted many times. The rearrangement joins TRBV20-1 to TRBJ2-3; TRBD1 aligns across 8 bases. Trimming took 6 bases from V and 0 from J; bases not matched to a gene: 11. The CDR3 spans 16 residues. From germline, CDR1 is DFQATT and CDR2 SNEGSKA (reference sequence). In DNA, the CDR3 is TGCAGTGCCCTCCGGGACAGGTCCCCTAGCACAGATACGCAGTATTTT. Translated: CSALRDRSPSTDTQYF.

This clonotype was counted many times. The rearrangement uses TRBV7-2 and TRBJ2-1; 8 positions match TRBD1. This CDR3 has 17 amino acids. The germline gives CDR1 SGHTA, CDR2 FQGNSA. Trimming removed 1 base from V and 2 bases from J; junction bases left unmatched: 7. DNA for the CDR3: TGTGCCAGCAGCTTAGTTCCCGGACAGGGCCCCTACAATGAGCAGTTCTTC. Amino acids: CASSLVPGQGPYNEQFF.

This clonotype has at least ten counts. The gene calls are TRBV4-3 and TRBJ1-1, with D maybe TRBD1 (5 bases). The V and J ends lost 0 bases and 5 bases respectively, with 10 bases between them. The CDR3 totals 14 residues. CDR1 and CDR2 from the germline V gene are LGHNA and YSLEER. Written as DNA, the CDR3 is TGCGCCAGCAGCCAAGATCGCGGGGGTACTGAAGCTTTCTTT. Amino acid sequence: CASSQDRGGTEAFF.

This clonotype was recorded at least ten times. The CDR3 region is CASSTRTGNTGELFF. In nucleotides, the CDR3 is TGTGCCAGCAGCACTCGGACAGGGAACACCGGGGAGCTGTTTTTT. The chain uses TRBV5-5 and TRBJ2-2; the match to TRBD1 covers 7 bases. The CDR3 spans 15 residues. The germline V gene has CDR1 SGHKS and CDR2 YYEKEE (reference sequence). With 4 bases clipped from V and 1 base from J, the junction kept 4 bases outside the gene matches.